This T cell receptor (beta chain) appears in the sequencing data of a study of post-analysis software for immune sequencing data. About the study: Patients had relapsing-remitting, secondary progressive or progressive-relapsing multiple sclerosis; some lacked subtype.

The CDR3 covers 14 residues. With V trimmed by 5 bases and J by 2 bases, 5 bases remained unmatched. The germline CDR1 and CDR2 sequences are SGHRS and YFSETQ. Study-level findings and limits: By F measure, strong co-clustering occurred among samples prepared in the same batch. Relative to controls, patients with multiple sclerosis showed significantly lower normalized Chao1 diversity. Patients carried roughly 5 TRBV segments more frequently than controls did, and TRBV5-6, TRBV5-1 and TRBV20-1 were among them.

Prepared libraries of TCR beta cDNA carried unique molecular identifiers. It was from roughly 1 to 10 million T cells that approximately 500,000 cDNA molecules came. TCRdb ran MiXCR on the PCR reads and lists one entry per CDR3 protein. The sample yields about 620,000 distinct CDR3 sequences, about 44% seen once. With respect to this clonotype: The target antigen is unknown.

The chain couples TRBV5-1 to TRBJ2-3; 7 nucleotides match TRBD2. The sequenced sample consisted of blood. The clonotype was recovered from a girl under 18 with multiple sclerosis. The chain's CDR3 is CASRSSGVTDTQYF. As DNA, the CDR3 is TGCGCCAGCAGGTCTAGCGGCGTCACAGATACGCAGTATTTT.